The clone carrying this TCR beta chain was seen repeatedly, ten times or more. Its specificity is unknown. This specimen comes from a study of quantifying T cell responses using KT2 cells. About the research overall: RNA was reverse transcribed with TCR alpha and beta constant-region primers. Findings and caveats of the study: KT2 clone alpha and beta sequence counts scaled linearly with input KT2 cell number.

The cDNA 3' end received a ligated oligonucleotide with a UMI. The first PCR ran three to four cycles with an equimolar RC1.1 and RC1.2 beta primer mix. TCRdb itself ran the UMI-ligation and nested PCR reads through MiXCR, one entry per CDR3 protein. Among 39,000 or so distinct CDR3 sequences, 15% to 20% were seen once, and the ten largest hold about 40%. This CDR3 region has 13 residues. The V gene lost 5 bases and the J gene lost 4 bases, with 9 bases spanning the gap. Germline V lookup: CDR1 MNHEY, CDR2 SMNVEV (reference sequence). Unfractionated PBMC were spiked with known numbers of KT2 clone cells. KT2 cells were mixed with fixed PBMC numbers at varying ratios.

Sequencing used PBMCs spiked with cells of the T cell clone KT2. The clonotype originates from a human donor. The rearrangement joins TRBV27 to TRBJ2-1; the D is unclear. DNA for the CDR3: TGTGCCAGCAGTCTTTATAGTTACAATGAGCAGTTCTTC. Amino acids: CASSLYSYNEQFF.